A single sample is the source of the 13 T cell receptor beta chains below, sequenced in a study of T cell responses to AZD1222 COVID-19 vaccine. Clones were read by immunoSEQ multiplex PCR, and TCRdb kept only the in-frame ones, dropping some. The sample includes 150,000 or so clones, around nine tenths of them seen just once. The specimen was peripheral blood, collected on day 0 of AZD1222 vaccination. The receptors stem from an adult in good health.

V usage is TRBV28 and J usage is TRBJ2-7; TRBD1 matches 7 bases. This CDR3 spans 16 amino acids. Germline CDR1 and CDR2: MDHEN and SYDVKM. The J segment lost 2 bases and the V segment lost 3 bases, leaving 10 bases of the junction unmatched. The CDR3 bases are TGTGCCAGCAGTTTCCATTTGGGACAGCTGACCTACGAGCAGTACTTC. Translation gives CASSFHLGQLTYEQYF. Supplemented by reference TRBV28 and TRBJ2-7, the full variable domain reads DVKVTQSSRYLVKRTGEKVFLECVQDMDHENMFWYRQDPGLGLRLIYFSYDVKMKEKGDIPEGYSVSREKKERFSLILESASTNQTSMYLCASSFHLGQLTYEQYFGPGTRLTVT.

The chain uses TRBV6-2 or TRBV6-3 and TRBJ2-2; 12 bases line up with TRBD1. Germline values: CDR1 MNHEY, CDR2 SVGEGT. V dropped 6 bases and J dropped 4; count of bases not matched to a gene: 9. CDR3 size: 17 residues. CDR3 nucleotide sequence: TGTGCCAGCAGCGCCCGGGGACAGGGGGCGAGCACCGGGGAGCTGTTTTTT. Its translation is CASSARGQGASTGELFF.

With regard to this clone: Other nucleotide sequences in the sample specify the same CDR3. This rearrangement joins TRBV6-5 to TRBJ1-4; 7 bases map to TRBD1. This CDR3 is built from 15 residues. The germline gives CDR1 MNHEY, CDR2 SVGAGI. The V and J ends lost 5 bases and 0 bases, in that order; junction bases with no gene match: 3. CDR3 nucleotides: TGTGCCAGCAGTCCCCAGGGGGCAACTAATGAAAAACTGTTTTTT. It codes for CASSPQGATNEKLFF.

The chain joins TRBV5-4 to TRBJ2-3; D may be TRBD2 (6 bases). Trimming shortened V by 2 bases and J by 2 bases, and 12 bases separated the two germline ends. The CDR3 is 15 residues long. The germline V gene encodes CDR1 SGHNT and CDR2 YYREEE (reference sequence). CDR3 in amino acids: CASSFLARDTDTQYF. CDR3 nucleotides: TGTGCCAGCAGCTTCCTAGCGCGCGACACAGATACGCAGTATTTT. Full variable domain (rest looked up from reference TRBV5-4 and TRBJ2-3): ETGVTQSPTHLIKTRGQQVTLRCSSQSGHNTVSWYQQALGQGPQFIFQYYREEENGRGNFPPRFSGLQFPNYSSELNVNALELDDSALYLCASSFLARDTDTQYFGPGTRLTVL.

This chain connects TRBV3-1 (or the pseudogene TRBV3-2) to TRBJ2-5; D unresolved. Germline lookup yields CDR1 LGHDT and CDR2 YNNKEL (reference sequence). This CDR3 has 11 amino acids. With 1 base removed from V and 11 bases from J, the gap between germline ends came to 8 bases. The CDR3 DNA reads TGTGCCAGCAGCCAAGGTGGTAGTCAGTACTTC. Encoded protein: CASSQGGSQYF.

V gene TRBV11-1 combines with J gene TRBJ2-1; 8 nucleotides align to TRBD2. The CDR3 runs 15 residues. The germline CDR1 and CDR2 sequences are SGHAT and FQDESV (reference sequence). With 5 bases clipped from V and 3 bases from J, the junction kept 6 bases outside the gene matches. The CDR3 here is CASSVAGGIYNEQFF. The CDR3 DNA sequence: TGTGCCAGCAGCGTCGCGGGGGGCATCTACAATGAGCAGTTCTTC.

The genes are TRBV5-4 and TRBJ2-7; D not certain. V shed 3 bases and J shed 0 bases, with 10 bases lying between them. This CDR3 has 14 amino acids. Germline V lookup: CDR1 SGHNT, CDR2 YYREEE (reference sequence). The DNA for the CDR3 is TGTGCCAGCAGCTCCTGGACGGACTCCTACGAGCAGTACTTC. Translation: CASSSWTDSYEQYF.

The V call is TRBV28, the J call TRBJ2-6, with D tentatively TRBD1 (5 bases). The germline V and J ends were trimmed by 2 bases and 0 bases, with 8 bases remaining between them. The CDR3 extends over 16 amino acids. Per germline, CDR1 MDHEN and CDR2 SYDVKM. The DNA of the CDR3 is TGTGCCAGCAGTTTACTTACAGGCTCTGGGGCCAACGTCCTGACTTTC. Translated, it gives CASSLLTGSGANVLTF.

This chain uses TRBV29-1 with TRBJ2-3, with TRBD2 as a possible D gene (5 bases). CDR3 length: 13 residues. CDR1 and CDR2 from the germline V gene are SQVTM and ANQGSEA. Trimming removed 5 bases at V and 0 bases at J, with 9 bases between. The CDR3 DNA follows: TGCAGCGTTTTTCCGGGAAGCACAGATACGCAGTATTTT. It yields the protein CSVFPGSTDTQYF.

V is TRBV5-1 and J is TRBJ2-1; D is perhaps TRBD2 (6 bases). The length of the CDR3 is 16 residues. Germline loops: CDR1 SGHRS, CDR2 YFSETQ. V dropped 0 bases and J dropped 3 bases, with 13 bases sitting between them. CDR3 sequence: CASSLVGSTVYNEQFF. The CDR3 coding sequence is TGCGCCAGCAGCTTGGTCGGGAGTACTGTCTACAATGAGCAGTTCTTC.

The rearrangement links TRBV10-3 to TRBJ1-2; D perhaps matches TRBD1 (6 bases). This CDR3 has 12 amino acids. CDR1 is ENHRY, CDR2 SYGVKD, per germline. V lost 6 bases, J lost 3 bases, and 8 bases lay in between. DNA for the CDR3: TGTGCCATCAGGGGGGCGGACTATGGCTACACCTTC. Amino acids: CAIRGADYGYTF.

This clone was recorded once. The chain has TRBV27 and TRBJ1-4; possibly TRBD1 for D (5 bases). This CDR3 contains 13 residues. CDR1 is MNHEY, CDR2 SMNVEV, per germline (reference sequence). V dropped 6 bases and J dropped 4 bases, with 9 bases sitting between them. CDR3 residues: CASSRVINEKLFF. For the CDR3, the DNA is TGTGCCAGCAGCAGGGTAATTAATGAAAAACTGTTTTTT. The complete variable domain, with remaining parts taken from reference TRBV27 and TRBJ1-4, reads EAQVTQNPRYLITVTGKKLTVTCSQNMNHEYMSWYRQDPGLGLRQIYYSMNVEVTDKGDVPEGYKVSRKEKRNFPLILESPSPNQTSLYFCASSRVINEKLFFGSGTQLSVL.

This clone was counted a single time. The V call is TRBV28, the J call TRBJ1-4, with 8 nucleotides matching TRBD1. Per the germline V gene, CDR1 is MDHEN and CDR2 is SYDVKM. After removal of 4 bases from V and 3 bases from J, the junction contained 7 bases not matched to a gene. The CDR3 covers 16 residues. CDR3 in DNA: TGTGCCAGCAGTTGGAACAGGGGGGTCCCTAATGAAAAACTGTTTTTT. Protein: CASSWNRGVPNEKLFF.